Listed here is a single T cell receptor beta chain. The V gene's germline CDR1 is GTSNPN and CDR2 SVGIG (reference sequence). This CDR3 has 14 residues. V was trimmed by 1 base and J by 4 bases, leaving 10 bases between them. As handled by the study authors: Reference gene primer amplification gave nucleated cell count estimates. TCRdb's table, derived via immunoSEQ multiplex PCR, lists solely in-frame clones and lacks some. V and J calls and clone size are given by that table; D and trimming were obtained from the DNA. The table records some 170,000 clones, approximately 75% of them present only once. The data stem from a study of blood T cell repertoires in COVID-19. Across the study: Acute-phase and convalescent COVID-19 samples originated in the United States, Italy and Spain. Nucleic acid was either cDNA or gDNA, and it came from T cells, B-cell-depleted T cells, or PBMCs.

The clonotype originates from a human donor in a cohort sampled during active COVID-19. Sequenced material: peripheral blood. The chain carries TRBV30 and TRBJ2-2, with D possibly TRBD2 on 5 matching bases. The CDR3 DNA sequence: TGTGCCTGGAGTGGTGGGGAGACCACCGGGGAGCTGTTTTTT. Translating gives CAWSGGETTGELFF. The whole variable domain, filled in from reference TRBV30 and TRBJ2-2, reads SQTIHQWPATLVQPVGSPLSLECTVEGTSNPNLYWYRQAAGRGLQLLFYSVGIGQISSEVPQNLSASRPQDRQFILSSKKLLLSDSGFYLCAWSGGETTGELFFGEGSRLTVL.